The subject of this entry is one T cell receptor beta chain. The data originate from a study of human T cells and chemical hapten exposure. This sample's time point: healthy volunteer bleed at 2 weeks. Whole blood, unfractionated, served as the material for total RNA extraction. The CDR3 loop spans 16 amino acids. Trimming cost V 5 bases and J 4 bases; bases outside gene matches: 11. Germline lookup yields CDR1 SGHVS and CDR2 FNYEAQ. TCRdb itself ran the RACE reads through MiXCR, one entry per CDR3 protein. Among 100,000 to 150,000 distinct CDR3 sequences, approximately 9% were seen once, and the ten largest hold about 2%.

The sequenced sample was whole blood. The TCR was taken from a male donor in good health. Some clones in this sample may be carry-over from other donors' samples. The rearrangement links TRBV7-6 to TRBJ2-1; 7 positions match TRBD2. DNA for the CDR3: TGTGCCAGCAGCCCCCTTTCTAGCGGCCCATACAATGAGCAGTTCTTC. Encoded protein: CASSPLSSGPYNEQFF.